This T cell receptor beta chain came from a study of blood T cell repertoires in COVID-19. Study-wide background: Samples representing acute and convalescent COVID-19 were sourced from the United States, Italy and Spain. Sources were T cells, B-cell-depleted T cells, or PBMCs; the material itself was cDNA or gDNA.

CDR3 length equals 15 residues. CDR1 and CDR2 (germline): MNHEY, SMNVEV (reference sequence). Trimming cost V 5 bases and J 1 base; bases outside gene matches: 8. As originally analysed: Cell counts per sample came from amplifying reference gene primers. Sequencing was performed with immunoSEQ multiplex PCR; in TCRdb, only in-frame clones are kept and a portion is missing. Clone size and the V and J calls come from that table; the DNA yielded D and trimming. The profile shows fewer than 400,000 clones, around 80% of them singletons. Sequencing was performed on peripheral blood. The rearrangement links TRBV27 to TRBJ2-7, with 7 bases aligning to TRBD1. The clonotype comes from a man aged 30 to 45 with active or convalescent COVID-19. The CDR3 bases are TGTGCCAGCAGTACTATACAGGGGATATCCTACGAGCAGTACTTC. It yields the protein CASSTIQGISYEQYF.